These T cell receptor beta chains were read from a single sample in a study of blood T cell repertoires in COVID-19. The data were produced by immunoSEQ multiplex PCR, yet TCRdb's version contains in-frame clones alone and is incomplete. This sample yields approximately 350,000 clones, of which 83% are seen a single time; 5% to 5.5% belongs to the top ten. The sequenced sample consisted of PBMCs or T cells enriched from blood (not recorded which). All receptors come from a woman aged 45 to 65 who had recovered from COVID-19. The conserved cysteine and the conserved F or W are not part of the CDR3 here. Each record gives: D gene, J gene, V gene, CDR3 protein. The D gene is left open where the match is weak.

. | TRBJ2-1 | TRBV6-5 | ASSYFPSLDNEQF
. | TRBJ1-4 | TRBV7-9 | ASSLSSTNEKLF
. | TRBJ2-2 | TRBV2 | ASSVHYTGELF
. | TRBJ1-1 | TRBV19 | ASNDRMNTEAF
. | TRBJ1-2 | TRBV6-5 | ASSRHGSEAGGYT
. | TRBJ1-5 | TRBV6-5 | ASRDRIGQPQH
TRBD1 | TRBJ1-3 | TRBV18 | ASSPQGQGLGNTIY
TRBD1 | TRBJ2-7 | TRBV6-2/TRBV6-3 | ASSYTIGDRGYEQY
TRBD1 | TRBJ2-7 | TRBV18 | ASSPLPGQGYEQY
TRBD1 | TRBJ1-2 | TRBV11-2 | ASSFSRDRGGGYT
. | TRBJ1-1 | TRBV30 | AWTPGGATEAF
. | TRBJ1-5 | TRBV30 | AWSVAGSNQPQH
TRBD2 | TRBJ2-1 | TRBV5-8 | ASSGRGTSGRYNEQF
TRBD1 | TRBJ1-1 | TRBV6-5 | ASSPRDRGNTEAF
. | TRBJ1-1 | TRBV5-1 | ASSLGPGTNTEAF
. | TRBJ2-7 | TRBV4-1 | ASSQPGIEQY
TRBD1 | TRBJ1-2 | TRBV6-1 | ASSDPGTALRGGYT
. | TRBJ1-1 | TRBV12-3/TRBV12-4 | ASTFTATEAF
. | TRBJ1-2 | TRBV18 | ASSPRPPYGYT
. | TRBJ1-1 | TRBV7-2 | ASSPGGRGWAF
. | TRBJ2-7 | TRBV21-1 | ASSKDRSSYEQY
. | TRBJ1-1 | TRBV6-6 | ARTLRERAF
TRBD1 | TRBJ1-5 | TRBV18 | ASSQDRTNQPQH
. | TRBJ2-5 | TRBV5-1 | ASSLGGSETQY
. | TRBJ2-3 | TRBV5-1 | ASSSDNTDTQY
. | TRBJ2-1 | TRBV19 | ASSMRDNEQF
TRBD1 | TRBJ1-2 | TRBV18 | ASSPPMTGGEYT
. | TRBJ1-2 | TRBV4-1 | ASSQDSSNYGYT
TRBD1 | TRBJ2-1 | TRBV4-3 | ASSQERTGYNEQF
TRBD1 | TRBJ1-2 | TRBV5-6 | ASSLDFSLGTVDGYT
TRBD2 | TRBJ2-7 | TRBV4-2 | ASSQETRLAGIYEQY
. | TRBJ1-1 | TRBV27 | ASSLSGVNTEAF
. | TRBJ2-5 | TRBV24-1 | ATSDLGTPETQY
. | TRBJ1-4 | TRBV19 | ASSITPADRTYEKLF
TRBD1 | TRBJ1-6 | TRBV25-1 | ASSETRGDNSPLH
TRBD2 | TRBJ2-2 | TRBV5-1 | ASLLGPLSLGTKNTGELF
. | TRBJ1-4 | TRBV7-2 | ASSYRRTAEKLF
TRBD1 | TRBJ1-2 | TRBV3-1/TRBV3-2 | ASSQIGTDNGYT
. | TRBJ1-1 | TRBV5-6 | ASSWPGGSSEAF
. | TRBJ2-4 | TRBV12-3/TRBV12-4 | ASTLNRVVQY
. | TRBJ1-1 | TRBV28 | ASSLGPGVTEAF
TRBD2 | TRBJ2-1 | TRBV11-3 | ASSPTGTSPRGEQF
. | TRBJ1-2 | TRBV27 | ASSFNIGMGGSFSYT
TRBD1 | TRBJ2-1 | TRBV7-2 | ASSFPGQGSNEQF
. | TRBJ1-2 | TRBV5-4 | ASSLERQSHGYT
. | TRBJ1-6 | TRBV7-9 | ASSLNAGANSPLH
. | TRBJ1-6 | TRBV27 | ASSSTTGLGSPLH
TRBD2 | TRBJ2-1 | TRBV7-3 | ASSSAGGPTEQF
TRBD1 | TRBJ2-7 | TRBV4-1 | ASSSGTGAVYEQY